The clone carrying this TCR beta chain was observed once. The data originate from a study of tumour-infiltrating T cells in Burkitt lymphoma. Study as a whole: Repertoire clonality predicted overall and progression-free survival.

V was shortened by 7 bases and J by 8 bases, with 17 bases between the two germline ends. The CDR3 is 13 amino acids. CDR1 and CDR2 (germline): SGHTA, FQGNSA. Data came from immunoSEQ multiplex PCR; TCRdb stores just in-frame clones and leaves some out. The table includes about 10,000 clones, 62% detected once. V usage is TRBV7-2 and J usage is TRBJ1-2, with unresolved D. Sequencing was done on a sample of tumor tissue. The receptor was derived from a human donor with diffuse large B-cell lymphoma. The CDR3 bases are TGTGCCAGCACCAGTGGGGTCAGAGGAGGCTACACCTTC. This gives the protein CASTSGVRGGYTF. Full variable domain (outside the CDR3, taken from reference TRBV7-2 and TRBJ1-2): GAGVSQSPSNKVTEKGKDVELRCDPISGHTALYWYRQSLGQGLEFLIYFQGNSAPDKSGLPSDRFSAERTGGSVSTLTIQRTQQEDSAVYLCASTSGVRGGYTFGSGTRLTVV.